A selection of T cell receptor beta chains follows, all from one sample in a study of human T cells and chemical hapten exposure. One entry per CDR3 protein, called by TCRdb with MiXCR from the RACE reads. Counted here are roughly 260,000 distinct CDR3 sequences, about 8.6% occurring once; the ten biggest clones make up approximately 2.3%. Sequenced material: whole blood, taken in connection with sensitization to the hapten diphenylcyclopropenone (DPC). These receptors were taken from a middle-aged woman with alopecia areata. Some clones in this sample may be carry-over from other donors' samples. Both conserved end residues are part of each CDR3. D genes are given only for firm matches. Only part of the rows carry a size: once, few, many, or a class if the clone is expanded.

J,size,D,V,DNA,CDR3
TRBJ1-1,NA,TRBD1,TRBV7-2,TGTGCCAGCAGCTTAGGAACAGGGGGAGACACTGAAGCTTTCTTT,CASSLGTGGDTEAFF
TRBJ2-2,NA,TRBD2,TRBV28,TGTGCCAGCAGGGAGGTGGCGGGAGGGTCTCTGGACACCGGGGAGCTGTTTTTT,CASREVAGGSLDTGELFF
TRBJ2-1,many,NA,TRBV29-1,TGCAGCGTTGTCGAGCGGACAAGCTCCTACAATGAGCAGTTCTTC,CSVVERTSSYNEQFF
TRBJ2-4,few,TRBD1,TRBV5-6,TGTGCCAGCAGCCGCGGAAGGACAGGGGCCAAAAACATTCAGTACTTC,CASSRGRTGAKNIQYF
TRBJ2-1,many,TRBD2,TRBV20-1,TGCAGTGCCCCCAAAAGCGGGAGGCAGTTCTTC,CSAPKSGRQFF
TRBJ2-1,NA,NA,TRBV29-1,TGCAGCGTTAGCGGCATTCCCTACAATGAGCAGTTCTTC,CSVSGIPYNEQFF
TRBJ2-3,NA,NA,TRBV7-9,TGTGCCAGCAGACATCTTCGCACAGATACGCAGTATTTT,CASRHLRTDTQYF
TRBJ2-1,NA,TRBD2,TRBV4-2,TGTGCCAGCAGCCCACATGCGACTAGCGGGGGGTACAATGAGCAGTTCTTC,CASSPHATSGGYNEQFF
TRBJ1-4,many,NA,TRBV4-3,TGCGCCAGCAGCCAAACCCCTTCGGGACTCGAAAAACTGTTTTTT,CASSQTPSGLEKLFF
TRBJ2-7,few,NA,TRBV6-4,TGTGCCAGCAGTGACTTACACTTCGCCTACGAGCAGTACTTC,CASSDLHFAYEQYF
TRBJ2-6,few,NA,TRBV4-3,TGCGCCAGCAGCCAAGATCTTTCAGCGGGGGCCAACGTCCTGACTTTC,CASSQDLSAGANVLTF
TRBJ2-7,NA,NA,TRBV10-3,TGTGCCATCGGGGGGTCAGGCCACGAGCAGTACTTC,CAIGGSGHEQYF
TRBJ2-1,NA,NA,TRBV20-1,TGCAGTGCTAGAACGATGAATGAGCAGTTCTTC,CSARTMNEQFF
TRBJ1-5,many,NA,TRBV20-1,TGCAGTGCTAGGGGTTTGGGACAGCCCCAGCATTTT,CSARGLGQPQHF
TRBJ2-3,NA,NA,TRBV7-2,TGTGCCAGCAGCTTAGTTCTAGTCCGCGATACGCAGTATTTT,CASSLVLVRDTQYF
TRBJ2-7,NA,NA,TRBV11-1,TGTGCCAGCAGCGCGATAGCAGGGGAGCAGTACTTC,CASSAIAGEQYF
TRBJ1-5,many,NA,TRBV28,TGTGCCAGCAGTACTGCGGGTCTCCAGAATCAGCCCCAGCATTTT,CASSTAGLQNQPQHF
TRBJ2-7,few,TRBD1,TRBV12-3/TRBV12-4,TGTGCCAGCACCGACCTCGACAGGGGGCAGTACGAGCAGTACTTC,CASTDLDRGQYEQYF
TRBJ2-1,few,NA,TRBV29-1,TGCAGCGTTGGATTTAATGAGCAGTTCTTC,CSVGFNEQFF
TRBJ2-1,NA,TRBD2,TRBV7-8,TGTGCCAGCAGCAAGAGCGGGAGCTCCTACAATGAGCAGTTCTTC,CASSKSGSSYNEQFF
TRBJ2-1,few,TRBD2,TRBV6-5,TGTGCCAGCAGAAGGACTAGTATCCATGAGCAGTTCTTC,CASRRTSIHEQFF
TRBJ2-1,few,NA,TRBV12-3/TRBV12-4,TGTGCCAGCAGATCGTCGACCTACAATGAGCAGTTCTTC,CASRSSTYNEQFF
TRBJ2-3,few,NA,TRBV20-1,TGCAGTGCTTCAGACAGAACTAGCACAGATACGCAGTATTTT,CSASDRTSTDTQYF
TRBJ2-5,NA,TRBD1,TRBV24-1,TGTGCCACCAGTGGACAGGGGGCTGAGACCCAGTACTTC,CATSGQGAETQYF
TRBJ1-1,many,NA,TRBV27,TGTGCCAGCAGTTTATGGGCAGGGGCCGACACTGAAGCTTTCTTT,CASSLWAGADTEAFF
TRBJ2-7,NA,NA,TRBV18,TGTGCCAGCTCCCCCCAAGAGACCTCCTACGAGCAGTACTTC,CASSPQETSYEQYF
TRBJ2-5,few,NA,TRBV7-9,TGTGCCAGCAGTCCAGGGAGCGAGACCCAGTACTTC,CASSPGSETQYF
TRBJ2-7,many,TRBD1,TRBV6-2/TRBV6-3,TGTGCCAGCAATCCGGGACAGGGTCCCCTCTGGCAGTACTTC,CASNPGQGPLWQYF
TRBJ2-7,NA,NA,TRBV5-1,TGCGCCAGCAGCTTACAGTCCTACGAGCAGTACTTC,CASSLQSYEQYF
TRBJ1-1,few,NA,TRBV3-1,TGTGCCAGCAGCCCGCGTGTCTTGCCCCCGAACACTGAAGCTTTCTTT,CASSPRVLPPNTEAFF
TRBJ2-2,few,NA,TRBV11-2,TGTGCCAGCAAGCTTAATGCTGGGGCGAACACCGGGGAGCTGTTTTTT,CASKLNAGANTGELFF
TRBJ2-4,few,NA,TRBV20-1,TGCAGTGCTAGTCAGGAGGGGAACATTCAGTACTTC,CSASQEGNIQYF
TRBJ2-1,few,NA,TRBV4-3,TGCGCCAGCAGCCAAGGATCGAGAAATGAGCAGTTCTTC,CASSQGSRNEQFF
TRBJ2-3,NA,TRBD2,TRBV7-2,TGTGCCAGCAGCTCCCTTTCTAGCGGGGCGGATACGCAGTATTTT,CASSSLSSGADTQYF
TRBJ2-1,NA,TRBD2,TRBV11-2,TGTGCCAGCAGCTTGGGCCCGGGACTAACCCACAATGAGCAGTTCTTC,CASSLGPGLTHNEQFF
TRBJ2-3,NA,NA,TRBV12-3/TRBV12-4,TGTGCCAGCAGTCCGCAGGGAGCGCAGTATTTT,CASSPQGAQYF
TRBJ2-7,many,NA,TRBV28,TGTGCCAGCAGTTCCGGGGTTCCCTCACTGTACGAGCAGTACTTC,CASSSGVPSLYEQYF
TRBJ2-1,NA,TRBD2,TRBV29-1,TGCAGCGTTGAGTCGCCCGGGACTAGTCTCAATGAGCAGTTCTTC,CSVESPGTSLNEQFF
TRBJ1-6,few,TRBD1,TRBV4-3,TGCGCCAGCAGCACAGACAGGGGGAGATCACCCCTCCACTTT,CASSTDRGRSPLHF
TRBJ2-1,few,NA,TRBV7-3,TGTGCCAGCAGCTTAGGACTGACGCAGTTCTTC,CASSLGLTQFF
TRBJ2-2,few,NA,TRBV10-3,TGTGCCATCAGTGAGTCGCTGTACTCCCATAGCACCGGGGAGCTGTTTTTT,CAISESLYSHSTGELFF
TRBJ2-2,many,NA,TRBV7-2,TGTGCCAGCAGCTTCGGCAGAAACACCGGGGAGCTGTTTTTT,CASSFGRNTGELFF
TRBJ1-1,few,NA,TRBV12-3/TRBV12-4,TGTGCCAGCAGTTTAGATTCGGGGAACACTGAAGCTTTCTTT,CASSLDSGNTEAFF
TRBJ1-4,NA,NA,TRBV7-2,TGTGCCAGCAGCGACAGTCGTGAAAAACTGTTTTTT,CASSDSREKLFF
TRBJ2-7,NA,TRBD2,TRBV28,TGTGCCAGCAGTTCCCTAGCGGGGGGCAGCTTCTCTAAGTACTTC,CASSSLAGGSFSKYF
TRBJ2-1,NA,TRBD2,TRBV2,TGTGCCAGCAGTGAGACTAGCGGGCTAGAGCAGTTCTTC,CASSETSGLEQFF
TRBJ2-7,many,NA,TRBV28,TGTGCCAGCAGTTTACCTGGGGGAAGCTACGAGCAGTACTTC,CASSLPGGSYEQYF
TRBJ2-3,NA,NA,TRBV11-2,TGTGCCAGCAGCCCCCTGGGGGTCCGGACAGATACGCAGTATTTT,CASSPLGVRTDTQYF
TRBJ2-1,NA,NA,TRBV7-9,TGTGCCAGCAGCCTTATCTATGAGCAGTTCTTC,CASSLIYEQFF
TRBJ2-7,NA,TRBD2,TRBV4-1,TGCGCCAGCAGCCCTCGAGCGGGAGGTGCCGGCGAGCAGTACTTC,CASSPRAGGAGEQYF
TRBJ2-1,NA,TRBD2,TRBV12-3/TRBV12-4,TGTGCCAGCAGTCTCGGGACTAGCGGGATAGTGCAGTTCTTC,CASSLGTSGIVQFF
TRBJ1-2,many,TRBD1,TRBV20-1,TGCAGTGCTAGAAATCTTATAGGGACAGCAGCTAACTATGGCTACACCTTC,CSARNLIGTAANYGYTF
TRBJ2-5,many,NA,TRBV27,TGTGCCAGCAGTTTCGCGGGGGCGGAACAAGAGACCCAGTACTTC,CASSFAGAEQETQYF
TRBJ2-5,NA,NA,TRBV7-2,TGTGCCAGCAGCCCACGGGGAAGCGCTGAGACCCAGTACTTC,CASSPRGSAETQYF
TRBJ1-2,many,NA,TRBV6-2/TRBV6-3,TGTGCCAGCAGTACTGACACCTATGGCTACACCTTC,CASSTDTYGYTF
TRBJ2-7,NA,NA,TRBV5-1,TGCGCCAGCAGCTTGGGTTCAGCCTCCTACGAGCAGTACTTC,CASSLGSASYEQYF
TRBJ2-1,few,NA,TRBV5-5,TGTGCCAGCATGATCGGGGCGAGCTCCTACAATGAGCAGTTCTTC,CASMIGASSYNEQFF